Below are 10 T cell receptor beta chains sequenced from a single sample in a study of regulatory T cells in long-lasting Graves disease. Time point of the sample: persistent/refractory GD, antithyroid drugs over 5 years with positive TRAb. PBMC RNA served as the TCR library source. TCR beta libraries were built with iRepertoire HTBI primers and Arm-PCR of CDR3 regions. TCRdb used MiXCR to reprocess the multiplex PCR reads, holding one entry per CDR3 protein. The data hold approximately 400,000 distinct CDR3 sequences, with around 23% observed a single time. Material: peripheral blood mononuclear cells (PBMCs), obtained when the disease was refractory, from a patient treated with antithyroid drugs. The origin of the receptors is a woman between 40 and 50 years old with Graves disease.

The V and J genes are TRBV19 and TRBJ1-1; D ambiguous. V was trimmed by 3 bases and J by 0 bases, leaving 11 bases between them. Germline lookup yields CDR1 LNHDA and CDR2 SQIVND (reference sequence). There are 15 residues in the CDR3. CDR3 region: CASSIWQALNTEAFF. CDR3 nucleotide sequence: TGTGCCAGTAGTATTTGGCAGGCCCTGAACACTGAAGCTTTCTTT.

This rearrangement joins TRBV5-1 to TRBJ2-5; 8 bases match TRBD1. The J segment lost 5 bases and the V segment lost 0 bases, leaving 6 bases of the junction unmatched. The length of the CDR3 is 15 residues. CDR1 is SGHRS and CDR2 is YFSETQ in the germline V gene. CDR3 protein: CASSLETGELETQYF. CDR3 in DNA: TGCGCCAGCAGCTTGGAGACAGGGGAGTTGGAGACCCAGTACTTC. The variable domain in full, with the rest retrieved from reference TRBV5-1 and TRBJ2-5, is KAGVTQTPRYLIKTRGQQVTLSCSPISGHRSVSWYQQTPGQGLQFLFEYFSETQRNKGNFPGRFSGRQFSNSRSEMNVSTLELGDSALYLCASSLETGELETQYFGPGTRLLVL.

Many counts were recorded for this clonotype. The chain has TRBV28 and TRBJ2-5, with 8 nucleotides matching TRBD2. There are 14 residues in the CDR3. J was trimmed by 7 bases and V by 5 bases; bases with no gene match: 9. Germline lookup yields CDR1 MDHEN and CDR2 SYDVKM. This CDR3 is CASSGGLDQGTQYF. CDR3 DNA sequence: TGTGCCAGCAGTGGGGGACTAGACCAGGGGACCCAGTACTTC.

This clonotype has only a few counts. The gene calls are TRBV6-1 and TRBJ2-7; D is undetermined. V lost 7 bases and J 2 bases, leaving 12 bases between the germline ends. CDR1 MNHNS and CDR2 SASEGT come from the germline V gene. This CDR3 comprises 13 residues. CDR3 protein: CASKNAGPYEQYF. CDR3 nucleotides: TGTGCCAGCAAGAATGCAGGACCCTACGAGCAGTACTTC.

This clonotype was counted a single time. The chain recombines TRBV2 with TRBJ1-2; no definite D call. V lost 3 bases, J lost 2 bases, and 7 bases lay in between. This CDR3 contains 13 residues. The germline CDR1 and CDR2 sequences are SNHLY and FYNNEI. CDR3 protein: CASSDAPNYGYTF. The CDR3 nucleotides read TGTGCCAGCAGTGACGCGCCCAACTATGGCTACACCTTC.

This clonotype was seen repeatedly, ten times or more. The chain combines TRBV12-3 or TRBV12-4 with TRBJ2-7; D is tentatively TRBD1 or TRBD2 (5 bases each). The CDR3 sequence is 14 residues long. V shed 3 bases and J shed 2 bases, with 11 bases lying between them. CDR3 DNA sequence: TGTGCCAGCAGTTTCGGCTTGGGGGCCTACGAGCAGTACTTC. As protein: CASSFGLGAYEQYF.

A single count supports this clonotype. A much larger clone differs from this one at a single base, so this may be a read error. The gene calls are TRBV12-3 or TRBV12-4 and TRBJ2-5; D unresolved. The CDR3 runs to 13 residues. The ends were cut back, 5 bases at V and 6 bases at J, with 13 bases in the middle. CDR3 bases: TGTGCCAGCAGTATCGGGCAGTGGCAGACCCAGTACTTC. It is translated as CASSIGQWQTQYF.

This clonotype was detected many times. The chain has TRBV15 and TRBJ1-6, with 8 bases matching TRBD1. Germline values: CDR1 LNHNV, CDR2 YYDKDF (reference sequence). This CDR3 contains 14 residues. The V gene end was trimmed by 1 base and the J gene end by 7 bases; junction bases not matched to a gene: 0. CDR3 sequence (DNA): TGTGCCACCAGCAGAGGGACAGGGAATTCACCCCTCCACTTT. Encoded protein: CATSRGTGNSPLHF.

The rearrangement links TRBV10-1 to TRBJ2-6; D assignment may be TRBD1 or TRBD2 (6 bases each). CDR3 length: 15 amino acids. Looked up from germline, CDR1 is WNHNN and CDR2 is SYGVQD (reference sequence). Trimming left V 7 bases short and J 3 bases short, with 13 bases between. CDR3 region: CASIEEGVGANVLTF. CDR3 DNA: TGCGCCAGCATCGAGGAGGGGGTTGGGGCCAACGTCCTGACTTTC.

This clonotype was counted between two and nine times. A clone one base away is much larger, so this may be a read error. The chain combines TRBV28 with TRBJ1-5; the D is unclear. From germline, CDR1 is MDHEN and CDR2 SYDVKM. Trimming pared 0 bases from V and 7 bases from J, leaving 16 bases between. The CDR3 has 16 residues. CDR3 DNA: TGTGCCAGCAGTTTATGGGCACTCGGCAGCGGGCAGCCCCAGCATTTT. Its translation is CASSLWALGSGQPQHF.